This TCR beta chain came from a study of response to subunit inactivated influenza vaccine. MiXCR, run by TCRdb on the RT-PCR reads, gives a single entry per CDR3 protein. The repertoire includes about 570,000 distinct CDR3 sequences, about 11% of them detected once, and approximately 10% sits in the top ten. Germline CDR1 is DFQATT and CDR2 is SNEGSKA (reference sequence). The ends lost 0 bases at V and 4 bases at J; junction bases unmatched: 13. There are 18 residues in the CDR3. These data were also filed under a second study, of T cells expressing NK-cell markers. That work contributes: 5'RACE template switching with UMIs generated TCR beta cDNA. CD3+CD56+NKG2C+, CD3+CD56+NKG2C- and CD3+CD56-NKG2C+ T cells, once sorted, supplied the TCR beta repertoires. Out of eight donors sequenced, seven tested HCMV-seropositive and the remaining one seronegative. CD8+ T cells in six donors included dominant NKG2C+ clonotypes at roughly 1.0-8%. The CD3+CD56-NKG2C+ fraction of a handful of donors was likewise dominated by these clonotypes.

The clonotype comes from a man aged 45-60 years who received an inactivated influenza vaccine. The chain combines TRBV20-1 with TRBJ2-1; 9 bases match TRBD2. This specimen consisted of PBMCs from blood, obtained on the day of vaccination. The CDR3 DNA reads as TGCAGTGCTAGAGATTCCGGGCTAGCGGGAAGAATATACAATGAGCAGTTCTTC. This encodes CSARDSGLAGRIYNEQFF.